This TCR beta chain derives from a study of blood T cells in healthy people across ages. General study results and limits: Shifts in expanded clonotypes may have been confounded by donor CMV status, which was unknown.

Remarks on this clonotype: Its antigen is unidentified.

This CDR3 region has 14 residues. Trimming removed 3 bases at V and 6 bases at J, with 14 bases between. Alongside a J-beta primer mix, a sample-barcoded 5' primer served in a second PCR lasting roughly 7 to 11 cycles. MiXCR was run by TCRdb on the 5' RACE reads, yielding one entry per CDR3 protein. The table has about 720,000 distinct CDR3 sequences, approximately 21% seen once. This receptor was identified in a man in his 70s in good health. The J gene is TRBJ1-1, the V gene TRBV12-3 or TRBV12-4, with unresolved D. The sequenced sample consisted of blood. The chain's CDR3 is CASSFNFGESEAFF. CDR3 coding DNA: TGTGCCAGCAGTTTTAACTTCGGGGAATCTGAAGCTTTCTTT.